The TCR beta chain under discussion was sequenced for a study of blood T cells in healthy people across ages. Concerning this clonotype itself: Its antigen is as yet unknown.

The authors ran a second PCR of about 6 to 12 cycles using a sample-barcoded 5' primer and a J-beta primer mix. Carrying 12 random nucleotides, a template-switch adaptor labeled each individual cDNA molecule. Each CDR3 protein is one row after TCRdb ran MiXCR on the 5' RACE reads. The sample lists 1.8 million or so distinct CDR3 sequences, roughly 43% occurring once. Donors were systemically healthy Caucasian individuals from Russia aged roughly 6 to 90 years. Study-level points and caveats: More naive CD4+ cells and higher diversity marked long-lived donors relative to aged donors. PBMCs were not sorted, which prevented a conclusive comparison of naive versus antigen-experienced cells.

This sequence was found in a human donor in good health. The sample consisted of blood.

CDR3 DNA: TGTGCTAGTGGCCCCCGACTAGCGAGCTACGAGCAGTACTTC. This sequence encodes CASGPRLASYEQYF. V is TRBV12-5 and J is TRBJ2-4; the match to TRBD2 covers 8 bases. The tail of the sequence fits TRBJ2-7 better, so the J call may be wrong. Germline assignment: CDR1 LGHNT and CDR2 FRNRAP. This CDR3 has 14 residues.